This passage covers 2 T cell receptor beta chains from one sample sequenced in a study of CD8 T cells in Susac syndrome. With random hexamers, roughly 0.45 to 1 ug RNA was reverse transcribed. TCRdb itself ran the immunoSEQ multiplex PCR reads through MiXCR, one entry per CDR3 protein. This repertoire shows about 210,000 distinct CDR3 sequences, around 95% found once; its top ten account for approximately 0.08%. The sample consisted of CD4+ T cells from PBMCs. The receptors stem from a human donor with multiple sclerosis.

This clonotype has a single count. The gene calls are TRBV20-1 and TRBJ2-5, with 11 bases that match TRBD2. Germline CDR1 reads DFQATT; CDR2 reads SNEGSKA (reference sequence). J lost 5 bases, V lost 5 bases, and 7 bases had no gene match. The CDR3 length is 14 residues. CDR3 DNA: TGCAGTGCTGATAATAGCGGGGGGGCGGAGACCCAGTACTTC. This codes for CSADNSGGAETQYF.

The chain recombines TRBV7-2 with TRBJ1-2; no reliable D call. The V end was cut by 0 bases, the J end by 8 bases, with 16 bases between. CDR3 size: 15 residues. Per germline, CDR1 SGHTA and CDR2 FQGNSA. CDR3 amino acids: CASSLAMPRTDGYTF. The CDR3 DNA follows: TGTGCCAGCAGCTTAGCGATGCCCCGCACGGACGGCTACACCTTC.